The 10 T cell receptor beta chains below come from one sample, sequenced in a study of T-cell memory formation after mild COVID-19. One entry per CDR3 protein, called by TCRdb with MiXCR from the 5' RACE reads. Of 100,000 to 130,000 distinct CDR3 sequences in the sample, around 15% were seen once. The sequenced material came from PBMCs or a T cell subset sorted from them (not recorded which). These TCRs come from a man younger than 30 who had mild COVID-19 (a few samples of this study predate the infection). Cell type and time point are not known.

This rearrangement joins TRBV7-9 to TRBJ2-2, with D unclear. Trimming pared 5 bases from V and 5 bases from J, leaving 3 bases between. CDR1 is SEHNR and CDR2 is FQNEAQ in the germline V gene (reference sequence). CDR3 length: 11 amino acids. CDR3 bases: TGTGCCAGCAGCCGGACCGGGGAGCTGTTTTTT. It yields the protein CASSRTGELFF.

This clonotype was counted many times. The gene calls are TRBV4-2 and TRBJ2-7, with D maybe TRBD2 (6 bases). The CDR3 length is 16 residues. Germline V gene lookup returns CDR1 LGHNA and CDR2 YNFKEQ. V was pared by 0 bases and J by 3 bases, with 15 bases between. CDR3 in DNA: TGTGCCAGCAGCCAAGATTATAGCGGTCCTTTCTACGAGCAGTACTTC. Translated: CASSQDYSGPFYEQYF.

In DNA, the CDR3 is TGTGCCAGCAGTATGGGATCGGCCGGGGGCTACACCTTC. Translating it yields CASSMGSAGGYTF. The rearrangement uses TRBV6-2 or TRBV6-3 and TRBJ1-2; D is uncertain. V lost 5 bases and J 8 bases, leaving 15 bases between the germline ends. Germline V gene data show CDR1 as MNHEY and CDR2 as SVGEGT. The CDR3 has 13 residues.

This clonotype came up many times. The V gene is TRBV6-2 or TRBV6-3, the J gene TRBJ1-5, with D perhaps matching TRBD1 (6 bases). CDR3 length: 15 residues. The V end was cut by 0 bases, the J end by 6 bases, with 12 bases between. Germline V gene data show CDR1 as MNHEY and CDR2 as SVGEGT. Here the CDR3 DNA reads TGTGCCAGCAGTTACTCTGGGGGGGCATTTCAGCCCCAGCATTTT. Amino acid sequence: CASSYSGGAFQPQHF.

This clonotype has a count of ten or more. This sequence joins TRBV9 and TRBJ2-1, with D unclear. V gave up 0 bases and J gave up 8 bases, with 15 bases separating them. The CDR3 extends over 15 amino acids. CDR1 is SGDLS and CDR2 is YYNGEE in the germline V gene. CDR3 DNA sequence: TGTGCCAGCAGCGTAGATGTCACGGTACGGGATGAGCAGTTCTTC. Amino acid sequence: CASSVDVTVRDEQFF.

This clonotype occurred many times. The J gene is TRBJ1-1, the V gene TRBV20-1, with unresolved D. This CDR3 comprises 12 residues. V was shortened by 0 bases and J by 5 bases, with 7 bases between the two germline ends. In germline, CDR1 is DFQATT, CDR2 SNEGSKA (reference sequence). This CDR3 reads CSARDLGTEAFF. The CDR3 DNA is TGCAGTGCTAGAGATCTAGGAACTGAAGCTTTCTTT.

The chain is built from TRBV4-2 and TRBJ2-2; 9 bases align to TRBD2. CDR1 LGHNA and CDR2 YNFKEQ come from the germline V gene. V shed 5 bases and J 4 bases; nucleotides not matched to a gene: 5. This CDR3 has 15 residues. For the CDR3, the DNA is TGTGCCAGCAGCTTGAGCGGGGGGAGCACCGGGGAGCTGTTTTTT. Translated, it gives CASSLSGGSTGELFF.

The chain uses TRBV11-1 and TRBJ2-1; D assignment may be TRBD1 or TRBD2 (5 bases each). CDR1 is SGHAT and CDR2 is FQDESV in the germline V gene (reference sequence). The CDR3 sequence is 16 residues long. Trimming left V 1 base short and J 2 bases short, with 12 bases between. This CDR3 reads CASSLGWGTAYNEQFF. The CDR3 nucleotides read TGTGCCAGCAGCTTAGGTTGGGGGACGGCCTACAATGAGCAGTTCTTC.

This clonotype was observed a few times. The chain employs TRBV12-3 or TRBV12-4 and TRBJ2-2; 7 bases fit TRBD1. Trimming removed 6 bases from V and 7 bases from J; junction bases left unmatched: 11. This CDR3 region has 15 residues. CDR3 sequence: CASRATDREDGELFF. The CDR3 region has the DNA TGTGCCAGCAGGGCCACAGACAGGGAAGACGGGGAGCTGTTTTTT.

Many counts were recorded for this clonotype. CDR3 loop: CASSKAIQGGNTGELFF. The CDR3, as DNA: TGCGCCAGCAGCAAGGCCATTCAGGGAGGGAACACCGGGGAGCTGTTTTTT. The V gene is TRBV5-1, the J gene TRBJ2-2, with D possibly being TRBD2 (6 bases). With 4 bases removed from V and 1 base from J, the gap between germline ends came to 17 bases. Germline V gene data show CDR1 as SGHRS and CDR2 as YFSETQ. The CDR3 covers 17 residues.